The sequence of this T cell receptor (beta chain) was determined in a study of control samples from healthy donors and cancer patients. The CDR3 spans 15 residues. CDR1 and CDR2 from the germline V gene are KGHSH and LQKENI. The junction had 3 bases not matched to a gene; V was cut back by 3 bases and J by 0 bases. Data came from immunoSEQ multiplex PCR; TCRdb stores just in-frame clones and leaves some out. The sample carries about 230,000 clones, around 80% recorded once. Sequenced input: PBMCs. This TCR derives from a woman between 55 and 75 years old with lung cancer. This sequence joins TRBV18 and TRBJ2-3; TRBD1 matches 7 bases. Here the CDR3 reads CASSPTGQSTDTQYF. The DNA of the CDR3 is TGTGCCAGCTCACCGACGGGACAGAGCACAGATACGCAGTATTTT.